This is a list of T cell receptor beta chains from one sample in a study of T cell therapy after organ transplantation. Which antigens these TCRs recognize remains unknown. The data were produced by immunoSEQ multiplex PCR, yet TCRdb's version contains in-frame clones alone and is incomplete. The sample lists 50,000 or so clones, approximately 94% occurring once. Source: CD8+ T cells from blood, taken before autologous CMV-specific T cell therapy. These receptors were collected from a human patient who had received a solid organ transplant and had CMV disease. Both conserved end residues are part of each CDR3. Fields, in order: clone size, V gene, J gene, D gene, CDR3 DNA, CDR3 protein. D genes are given only for firm matches. Clone size is stated in some rows and not others, as once, few, many or a class when expanded.

clone size: .
V gene: TRBV6-5
J gene: TRBJ1-5
D gene: .
CDR3 DNA: TGTGCCAGCAGTTACGTGGGTAGCAATCAGCCCCAGCATTTT
CDR3 protein: CASSYVGSNQPQHF

clone size: .
V gene: TRBV6-6
J gene: TRBJ2-7
D gene: .
CDR3 DNA: TGTGCCAGCAGTTACGAGCGTATAGAGCAGTACTTC
CDR3 protein: CASSYERIEQYF

clone size: .
V gene: TRBV14
J gene: TRBJ1-2
D gene: .
CDR3 DNA: TGTGCCAGCAGCCAGGGCAGAGCCGGCTACACCTTC
CDR3 protein: CASSQGRAGYTF

clone size: .
V gene: TRBV11-2
J gene: TRBJ2-7
D gene: .
CDR3 DNA: TGTGCCAGCAGCCCACAGGGTGTCGAGCAGTACTTC
CDR3 protein: CASSPQGVEQYF

clone size: .
V gene: TRBV19
J gene: TRBJ2-2
D gene: .
CDR3 DNA: TGTGCCAGTAGTATGAAGGCGGGTACCGGGGAGCTGTTTTTT
CDR3 protein: CASSMKAGTGELFF

clone size: .
V gene: TRBV21-1
J gene: TRBJ2-7
D gene: .
CDR3 DNA: TGTGCCAGCAGCAGAAAGACAGGGCTCCGCGAGCAGTACTTC
CDR3 protein: CASSRKTGLREQYF

clone size: .
V gene: TRBV11-1
J gene: TRBJ2-1
D gene: .
CDR3 DNA: TGTGCCAGCAGCGAACGGAACTACAATGAGCAGTTCTTC
CDR3 protein: CASSERNYNEQFF

clone size: .
V gene: TRBV5-4
J gene: TRBJ2-1
D gene: .
CDR3 DNA: TGTGCCAGCAGCTTGTACAGCTACAATGAGCAGTTCTTC
CDR3 protein: CASSLYSYNEQFF

clone size: .
V gene: TRBV7-9
J gene: TRBJ1-1
D gene: TRBD1
CDR3 DNA: TGTGCCAGCAGCTTAGGACAGGGATTGAACACTGAAGCTTTCTTT
CDR3 protein: CASSLGQGLNTEAFF

clone size: once
V gene: TRBV27
J gene: TRBJ1-2
D gene: .
CDR3 DNA: TGTGCCAGCAGTTTTTCCTCGCCCGATATTTTTAACTATGGCTACACCTTC
CDR3 protein: CASSFSSPDIFNYGYTF

clone size: medium-sized
V gene: TRBV6-4
J gene: TRBJ2-3
D gene: TRBD2
CDR3 DNA: TGTGCCAGCAGTGACGGACTAGCGGGGGACGATACGCAGTATTTT
CDR3 protein: CASSDGLAGDDTQYF

clone size: .
V gene: TRBV27
J gene: TRBJ1-4
D gene: TRBD1
CDR3 DNA: TGTGCCAGCAGTTTATCGGAAGGGGGCTCTAATGAAAAACTGTTTTTT
CDR3 protein: CASSLSEGGSNEKLFF

clone size: .
V gene: TRBV7-9
J gene: TRBJ1-1
D gene: TRBD1
CDR3 DNA: TGTGCCAGCAGCCCCCAGGGGGGGGGCACTGAAGCTTTCTTT
CDR3 protein: CASSPQGGGTEAFF

clone size: once
V gene: TRBV6-5
J gene: TRBJ1-5
D gene: .
CDR3 DNA: TGTGCCAGCAGTTACTCCTCTTATCAGCCCCAGCATTTT
CDR3 protein: CASSYSSYQPQHF

clone size: .
V gene: TRBV11-2
J gene: TRBJ2-1
D gene: .
CDR3 DNA: TGTGCCAGCAGCTTTCAGTCTACTTTACAGGGATTGATCAATGAGCAGTTCTTC
CDR3 protein: CASSFQSTLQGLINEQFF

clone size: .
V gene: TRBV6-5
J gene: TRBJ2-3
D gene: .
CDR3 DNA: TGTGCCAGCAGTTTAAACAGGGAACTCATCACAGATACGCAGTATTTT
CDR3 protein: CASSLNRELITDTQYF

clone size: .
V gene: TRBV4-2
J gene: TRBJ1-1
D gene: TRBD1
CDR3 DNA: TGTGCCAGCAGCCAAGATGGGACAGGGAACGGGAGGACTGAAGCTTTCTTT
CDR3 protein: CASSQDGTGNGRTEAFF

clone size: .
V gene: TRBV30
J gene: TRBJ1-5
D gene: TRBD1
CDR3 DNA: TGTGCCTGGGAGGGGGCCGGGGATGTTTCCCAGCATTTT
CDR3 protein: CAWEGAGDVSQHF

clone size: .
V gene: TRBV5-6
J gene: TRBJ2-5
D gene: TRBD2
CDR3 DNA: TGTGCCAGCAGCTTGGCCCTAGCGGGAGTAGAGACCCAGTACTTC
CDR3 protein: CASSLALAGVETQYF

clone size: .
V gene: TRBV27
J gene: TRBJ1-2
D gene: TRBD1
CDR3 DNA: TGTGCCACTGGGGGGACAGGGGAGTGGTATGGCTACACCTTC
CDR3 protein: CATGGTGEWYGYTF

clone size: once
V gene: TRBV7-9
J gene: TRBJ2-7
D gene: TRBD2
CDR3 DNA: TGTGCCAGCAGCTTGTCGCCGGGAGGGAGCTCCTACGAGCAGTACTTC
CDR3 protein: CASSLSPGGSSYEQYF

clone size: .
V gene: TRBV27
J gene: TRBJ2-5
D gene: TRBD2
CDR3 DNA: TGTGCCAGCAGTTGGTCTAGCGGGAGAGAGACCCAGTACTTC
CDR3 protein: CASSWSSGRETQYF

clone size: .
V gene: TRBV29-1
J gene: TRBJ2-5
D gene: .
CDR3 DNA: TGCAGCGGGGGAAGGGCGTACCAAGAGACCCAGTACTTC
CDR3 protein: CSGGRAYQETQYF

clone size: once
V gene: TRBV27
J gene: TRBJ2-3
D gene: .
CDR3 DNA: TGTGCCAGCAGCTCGTCTATGGGGAGGTTAACAGATACGCAGTATTTT
CDR3 protein: CASSSSMGRLTDTQYF

clone size: .
V gene: TRBV7-9
J gene: TRBJ1-1
D gene: TRBD1
CDR3 DNA: TGTGCCAGCAGCCTGACAGGGGCGGGGGACACTGAAGCTTTCTTT
CDR3 protein: CASSLTGAGDTEAFF

clone size: .
V gene: TRBV28
J gene: TRBJ1-3
D gene: .
CDR3 DNA: TGTGCCAGCAGACCCAGGGTGGGCTTTGGAAACACCATATATTTT
CDR3 protein: CASRPRVGFGNTIYF

clone size: few
V gene: TRBV27
J gene: TRBJ1-1
D gene: TRBD1
CDR3 DNA: TGTGCCAGCAGTCTCTTACAGGGGAAGATCGATGAAGCTTTCTTT
CDR3 protein: CASSLLQGKIDEAFF

clone size: .
V gene: TRBV7-2
J gene: TRBJ2-2
D gene: TRBD1
CDR3 DNA: TGTGCCAGCAGCTTAGACGGGCAGGGGGCAAAGACCGGGGAGCTGTTTTTT
CDR3 protein: CASSLDGQGAKTGELFF

clone size: .
V gene: TRBV10-3
J gene: TRBJ1-1
D gene: .
CDR3 DNA: TGTGCCATCAGTGATGTAGGGACGAACACTGAAGCTTTCTTT
CDR3 protein: CAISDVGTNTEAFF

clone size: .
V gene: TRBV4-3
J gene: TRBJ1-3
D gene: TRBD1
CDR3 DNA: TGCGCCAGCAGCCAATCTGTCAACAGGGGTTACTCTGGAAACACCATATATTTT
CDR3 protein: CASSQSVNRGYSGNTIYF

clone size: .
V gene: TRBV10-2
J gene: TRBJ2-7
D gene: TRBD1
CDR3 DNA: TGCGCCAGCAGCCCCGACAGGGGGCTTTTCTCCTACGAGCAGTACTTC
CDR3 protein: CASSPDRGLFSYEQYF

clone size: .
V gene: TRBV4-3
J gene: TRBJ2-6
D gene: .
CDR3 DNA: TGCGCCAGCAGCCAAGAAGAGGGATCTGGGGCCAACGTCCTGACTTTC
CDR3 protein: CASSQEEGSGANVLTF

clone size: once
V gene: TRBV6-5
J gene: TRBJ2-1
D gene: .
CDR3 DNA: TGTGCCAGCAGTCACCGGTTCGTCGGGGAGCAGTTCTTC
CDR3 protein: CASSHRFVGEQFF

clone size: .
V gene: TRBV6-5
J gene: TRBJ2-2
D gene: .
CDR3 DNA: TGTGCCAGCAGTTATGATGGGAAGAACACCGGGGAGCTGTTTTTT
CDR3 protein: CASSYDGKNTGELFF

clone size: .
V gene: TRBV4-1
J gene: TRBJ1-1
D gene: TRBD1
CDR3 DNA: TGCGCCAGCAGCGATTCGGACAGGGAGGGCACTGAAGCTTTCTTT
CDR3 protein: CASSDSDREGTEAFF

clone size: .
V gene: TRBV6-4
J gene: TRBJ2-1
D gene: TRBD2
CDR3 DNA: TGTGCCAGCAGCCGGGAGGGGACTAGCGGGAATGAGCAGTTCTTC
CDR3 protein: CASSREGTSGNEQFF

clone size: once
V gene: TRBV4-1
J gene: TRBJ1-5
D gene: .
CDR3 DNA: TGCGCCAGCAGCCAAAGAGGTCGAAGCAATCAGCCCCAGCATTTT
CDR3 protein: CASSQRGRSNQPQHF

clone size: .
V gene: TRBV6-6
J gene: TRBJ1-5
D gene: .
CDR3 DNA: TGTGCCAGCAACATATACAGTCACGATCAGCCCCAGCATTTT
CDR3 protein: CASNIYSHDQPQHF

clone size: .
V gene: TRBV6-5
J gene: TRBJ1-3
D gene: .
CDR3 DNA: TGTGCCAGCAGGGAAACAGGATATTCTGGAAACACCATATATTTT
CDR3 protein: CASRETGYSGNTIYF

clone size: .
V gene: TRBV7-9
J gene: TRBJ2-1
D gene: TRBD1
CDR3 DNA: TGTGCCAGCAGCTTAGGCGACGGACAGGGGGCTGATGAGCAGTTCTTC
CDR3 protein: CASSLGDGQGADEQFF

clone size: .
V gene: TRBV5-4
J gene: TRBJ1-5
D gene: .
CDR3 DNA: TGTGCCAGCAGCTTGGGTCGGCCGGAGAGGGATCAGCCCCAGCATTTT
CDR3 protein: CASSLGRPERDQPQHF